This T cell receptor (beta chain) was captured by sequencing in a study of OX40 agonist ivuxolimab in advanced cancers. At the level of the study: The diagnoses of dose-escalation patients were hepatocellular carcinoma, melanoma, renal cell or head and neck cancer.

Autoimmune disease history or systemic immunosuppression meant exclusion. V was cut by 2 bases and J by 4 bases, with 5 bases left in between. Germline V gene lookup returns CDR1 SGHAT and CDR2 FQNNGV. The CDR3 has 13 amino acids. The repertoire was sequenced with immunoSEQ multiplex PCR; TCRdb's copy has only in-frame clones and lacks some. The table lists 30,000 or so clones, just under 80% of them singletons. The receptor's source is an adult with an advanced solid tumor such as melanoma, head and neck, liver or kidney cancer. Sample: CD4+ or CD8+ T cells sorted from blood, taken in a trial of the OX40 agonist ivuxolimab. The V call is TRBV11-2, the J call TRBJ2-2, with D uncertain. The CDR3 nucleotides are TGTGCCAGCAGCTTATACAGCACCGGGGAGCTGTTTTTT. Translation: CASSLYSTGELFF.